This T cell receptor beta chain was sequenced during a study of cytomegalovirus exposure and HLA in healthy donors (dated by TCRdb to 2016 to 2017). Background for the entire study: An earlier analysis of 587 of the donors reported 276 Gb of sequence data and approximately 120 million unique TCR beta sequences obtained from roughly 170 million T cells. Approximately 300 gigabases of sequencing data and approximately 85 million unique TCR sequences were included in an early release covering several hundred HLA-typed donors. Among the roughly 380 genotyped donors, approximately 81% belonged to the genetic ancestry cluster associated with self-reported Caucasian donors. The aim of the study was to test whether cataloging public T cell receptors could identify signatures of past pathogen exposure. The study used immunosequencing to profile the T cell repertoires of hundreds of subjects and linked those repertoires to cytomegalovirus serostatus. Along with the roughly 670-subject first cohort, a separate validation cohort of around 110 different subjects was used. To predict cytomegalovirus infection status, the study brought together high-throughput TCR immunosequencing, statistical association of individual TCRs with disease status, and machine learning. In a later analysis, previously published TCR beta repertoires from fewer than 750 donors were re-analyzed and high-resolution HLA genotyping was added so that TCR occurrence patterns could be studied. Rather than drawing on any new phenotypic data, the later analysis identified candidate immune exposures from TCR beta sequences and the way those sequences occurred across donors. An earlier analysis of 450 to 750 of the donors used high-throughput TCR beta sequencing to judge whether each TCR beta V gene segment behaved as functional or pseudogenic. Donor age, sex, ethnicity and CMV serostatus were compiled alongside the repertoire data. A later genetic analysis used genome-wide SNP genotypes for 398 of the 666 donors, treating that subset as a discovery cohort. All discovery cohort repertoires had been generated on a single sequencing platform. Both class I and class II loci were covered by HLA typing, at four-digit resolution. The number of typed donors differed by locus: roughly 629-640 for A, B, C, DRB1 and DQB1; about 520 for DQA1; 606 for DPA1; and 450 to 480 for DPB1. Four or five DR-DQ haplotypes were handled as single units for association and clustering because linkage in the cohort was strong. Among 350 to 400 genotyped donors of the cohort, an average of approximately 240,000 unique TCR beta nucleotide sequences were sequenced per donor, around 20% of them non-productive.

CDR1 and CDR2, looked up from the germline V gene (reference sequence), are LNHNV and YYDKDF. From its cysteine to its phenylalanine, the CDR3 spans 13 amino acids. Just the 39-base CDR3 DNA is kept, in frame starting at base 1. At the junction V is shortened by 6 bases and J by 1 base, with 6 bases in between. The cohort was made up of about 670 healthy bone marrow donors. At the time of sampling, all cohort members were nominally healthy, though unrecorded immune exposures were likely present. The donor was CMV seronegative and was included in the group of a few hundred seronegative cohort members. Every donor gave a peripheral blood sample, and the peripheral blood mononuclear cells from that sample were used for TCR beta sequencing. The Qiagen DNeasy Blood Extraction Kit was used to extract genomic DNA from the blood cell samples. As concerns this clone: The specificity of this receptor is unknown. Base-call qualities are not available, and no considerably larger clone is one nucleotide away.

Summary of the overall study and its limitations: The study gave a list of around 170 TCR beta chains associated with cytomegalovirus. Across donors, most TCR sequences were observed very rarely, whereas some public TCRs were present in many individuals. This cohort had only TCR beta chains sequenced, and the lack of alpha or paired-chain data limited which features could be detected. A few of the identified cytomegalovirus-associated TCR beta chains were confirmed in vitro to be specific for cytomegalovirus antigens. Immune exposure information for the cohort was limited to CMV serostatus. According to a later analysis, most CMV-associated TCR beta chains appeared to be HLA-restricted, and the HLA associations seemed to be driven largely by CMV exposure. In an earlier analysis of more than 500 of the donors, most TCR beta V segments appeared in productive rearrangements about 87% or about 30% of the time, broadly matching IMGT annotations. Roughly uniform sequencing depth across donors was assumed in presence/absence analyses, although this assumption may not hold. When HLA alleles, especially DR and DQ, strongly co-occurred, attributing TCR associations to individual alleles was difficult. Correlated functional status among segregating V segments might reflect linkage disequilibrium, but an unknown experimental factor could not be ruled out. Specific HLA alleles were associated with some 15,000 TCR beta sequences at a false discovery rate of 0.05 in a later analysis. In both the original and validation cohorts, the classifier was reported to diagnose cytomegalovirus status with high specificity and sensitivity. In a later genetic analysis, a missense DCLRE1C variant was associated with V-gene and J-gene trimming of TCR beta chains, and the association was replicated in an independent cohort. A later analysis reported that several top co-occurrence clusters appeared linked to parvovirus B19, influenza, CMV and Epstein-Barr virus. Because some donors lacked HLA typing at each locus, the association tests relied only on the typed subset. A later analysis found that TCR association rates varied across HLA loci, with DRB1 alleles showing the most associated TCRs and HLA-C alleles the fewest. A cluster of highly shared sequence variants was judged likely to represent a technical artifact of the sequencing pipeline. Some IMGT-functional V segments, including TRBV6-2 and TRBV6-3, could not be distinguished by the 87-base-pair reads and were therefore excluded. The authors suggested that the approach could potentially be extended to other disease states and immunological phenotypes. In a later genetic analysis, fewer N-insertions in productive TCRs were reported among donors in an Asian-associated ancestry cluster than the approximately 710-donor mean. A later analysis found that HLA-associated TCR beta chains were more clonally expanded and had lower generation probabilities than equally common non-associated chains. Because counts were too low, some 17 rarely observed V segments, including chromosome 9 orphons, were left out of the earlier analysis of 500 to 650 of the donors. A further reported finding was that TCR beta sequences accurately predicted the HLA-A and HLA-B alleles for most subjects in the first cohort.

Libraries came from the immunoSEQ multiplex PCR assay. For the multiplex PCR, a mixture combining 60 forward primers for TCR Vbeta segments and 13 reverse primers for TCR Jbeta segments was used. A multiplex PCR assay on genomic DNA amplified the CDR3 region of rearranged TCR beta genes. Amplified TCR beta libraries were sequenced as 87-base-pair reads on the Illumina HiSeq System. In the authors' own workflow: Across the 700 or so repertoires, a later analysis counted approximately 83 million unique TCR beta chains, around 11 million of which were shared by at least two donors. To remove PCR and sequencing errors, raw reads were error-corrected and collapsed into unique sequences using a nearest-neighbor algorithm that merged closely related sequences. To assign V, D and J gene segments, CDR3 sequences were aligned to IMGT reference sequences. For a sequence to be retained, at least a six-nucleotide match to both a V gene segment and a J gene segment was required. A rearrangement was called productive if the CDR3 had no stop codons and remained in frame with V and J, and every other rearrangement was called non-productive. CDR3 was defined by IMGT convention, running from the second conserved V-encoded cysteine to the conserved J-encoded phenylalanine. In an earlier analysis of approximately 500 of the donors, sequences lacking an unambiguous match to a single V gene segment were excluded. In an earlier analysis of several hundred of the donors, V segments were called functional above 56.7% productive rearrangements and were called segregating when the between-donor standard deviation exceeded 5%. A statistical classification framework was developed to diagnose cytomegalovirus status using the catalog of TCR beta chain sequences. V and J gene assignment, in a later analysis, came from comparing TCR nucleotide sequences with IMGT/GENE-DB human TR gene sequences. In a later analysis, CDR3 sequences and most-parsimonious VDJ recombination scenarios were assigned using the TCRdist pipeline. In a later analysis, each TCR beta chain was defined by its CDR3 amino acid sequence together with its V-gene family, and reads lacking a unique V-gene family were excluded. As a way to deal with suspected cross-contamination and a sequencing artifact, a later analysis dropped 450 to 600 nucleotide sequences that were highly shared and had low generation probability. In a later analysis, a clonal expansion index was calculated for each public chain from normalized within-repertoire ranks of inferred template counts. In a later analysis, generation probabilities were computed with a VDJ recombination model fitted to out-of-frame rearrangements, and the resulting probabilities were checked against IGoR. Hypergeometric tests were used in a later analysis to score TCR-TCR, TCR-HLA and TCR-CMV co-occurrence, with a repertoire-size bias correction applied to the TCR pairs. To estimate false discovery rates, a later analysis permuted the HLA or CMV assignments 20 times. In a later analysis, co-occurring TCRs were grouped using DBSCAN, and TCRdist sequence similarity was added for clustering within HLA-allele-positive subsets. Repertoires with fewer than 30,000 or more than 120,000 public chains, plus five repertoires with anomalous nucleotide sharing, were excluded from co-occurrence clustering. Not all clones reach the TCRdb copy of this immuneACCESS table, which keeps in-frame sequences only. Checked studies attribute under half of the gap to unresolved V genes and leave the rest unexplained. The V and J calls and the clone size are those of that table, but D and trimming were determined from the DNA. A total of about 140,000 clones appear in this sample, about 80% of them only once. Over 2.5% of the sample comes from the top ten.

The sequence was collected from a female donor in good health and CMV-seronegative. Source material: PBMCs. The sequence joins TRBV15 to TRBJ2-2; no D segment can be confidently identified. The CDR3 corresponds to CATRNKNTGELFF. The nucleotides are TGTGCCACCAGGAACAAGAACACCGGGGAGCTGTTTTTT.